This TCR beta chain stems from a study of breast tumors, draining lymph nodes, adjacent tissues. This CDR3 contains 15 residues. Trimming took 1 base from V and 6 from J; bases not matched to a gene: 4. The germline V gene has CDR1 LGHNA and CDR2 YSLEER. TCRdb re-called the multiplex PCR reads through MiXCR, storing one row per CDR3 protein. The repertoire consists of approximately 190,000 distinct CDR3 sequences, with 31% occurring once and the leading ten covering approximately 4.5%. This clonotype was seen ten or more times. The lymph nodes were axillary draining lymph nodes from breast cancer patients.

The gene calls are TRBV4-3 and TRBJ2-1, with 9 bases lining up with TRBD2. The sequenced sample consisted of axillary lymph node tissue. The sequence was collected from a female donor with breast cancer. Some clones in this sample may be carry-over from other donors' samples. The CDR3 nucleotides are TGCGCCAGCAGCCAAGGACTAGCGGAGCTCAATGAGCAGTTCTTC. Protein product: CASSQGLAELNEQFF.